The 12 T cell receptor beta chains presented below share a single source sample, sequenced in a study of cytomegalovirus exposure and HLA in healthy donors. Researchers ran the PCR with 60 Vbeta and 13 Jbeta primers. The assay was immunoSEQ multiplex PCR, and TCRdb's table has in-frame clones only and misses some. The top ten clones hold about 3% of a sample with under 130,000 clones, roughly 85% of them seen once. The sequenced sample was PBMCs. These receptors all come from a woman in her forties in good health and CMV-seronegative.

This clone occurred a few times. The chain links TRBV21-1 to TRBJ1-3. TRBV21-1 is described as a pseudogene. This CDR3 spans 15 amino acids. The CDR3 region is CASRRRWRPGNTIYF. In DNA form, the CDR3 reads TGTGCCAGCAGAAGAAGATGGAGGCCTGGAAACACCATATATTTT.

The chain recombines TRBV15 with TRBJ2-3; D not certain. This CDR3 is 13 amino acids long. Trimming shortened V by 3 bases and J by 0 bases, and 4 bases separated the two germline ends. Germline CDR1 is LNHNV and CDR2 is YYDKDF (reference sequence). The CDR3 DNA sequence: TGTGCCACCAGCAGTATGAGCACAGATACGCAGTATTTT. Translation gives CATSSMSTDTQYF.

The V and J genes are TRBV27 and TRBJ1-5; no definite D call. Germline CDR1 is MNHEY and CDR2 is SMNVEV (reference sequence). Trimming took 1 base from V and 4 from J, leaving 5 bases between them. This CDR3 comprises 13 residues. The CDR3 loop is CASSLFENQPQHF. In nucleotides, the CDR3 is TGTGCCAGCAGTTTATTTGAGAATCAGCCCCAGCATTTT.

The rearrangement links TRBV19 to TRBJ2-3; 8 nucleotides match TRBD1. This CDR3 region has 18 residues. In germline, CDR1 is LNHDA, CDR2 SQIVND (reference sequence). V gave up 3 bases and J gave up 0 bases; unmatched junction bases: 11. CDR3 nucleotide sequence: TGTGCCAGTAGTATGGCGACAGGGGTGGGAGGTAGCACAGATACGCAGTATTTT. Translated, it gives CASSMATGVGGSTDTQYF.

This chain uses TRBV4-1 with TRBJ1-5; possibly TRBD1 for D (6 bases). Per germline, CDR1 MGHRA and CDR2 YSYEKL. CDR3 length: 17 residues. Trimming took 1 base from V and 8 from J, leaving 21 bases between them. The CDR3 coding sequence is TGCGCCAGCAGCCAAGGGGGTCCAGGGGCTTCCGGTAAGCCCCAGCATTTT. Residues: CASSQGGPGASGKPQHF.

This clone was seen once. V gene TRBV7-2 combines with J gene TRBJ2-5, with 16 bases matching TRBD2. V dropped 5 bases and J dropped 5; count of bases not matched to a gene: 8. Germline-derived CDR1 and CDR2 are SGHTA and FQGNSA. The CDR3 has 17 amino acids. This CDR3 is CASSPGTSGRAGETQYF. DNA of the CDR3: TGTGCCAGCAGCCCGGGGACTAGCGGGAGGGCCGGGGAGACCCAGTACTTC.

The J gene is TRBJ2-1, the V gene TRBV19; a possible D gene is TRBD1 (7 bases). The CDR3 runs to 16 residues. From germline, CDR1 is LNHDA and CDR2 SQIVND (reference sequence). V lost 5 bases to trimming and J lost 5 bases, with 19 bases between them. CDR3 in amino acids: CASSPNSGDSHNEQFF. Here the CDR3 DNA reads TGTGCCAGTAGTCCCAACTCGGGGGACAGTCACAATGAGCAGTTCTTC.

The chain employs TRBV5-1 and TRBJ2-3; possibly TRBD2 for D (5 bases). This CDR3 has 15 residues. The V end lost 0 bases, the J end lost 6 bases, and 14 bases lay between the germline ends. CDR1 and CDR2 (germline): SGHRS, YFSETQ. CDR3 bases: TGCGCCAGCAGCTTGGAAATGGCGGGTGAGGATACGCAGTATTTT. Amino acids: CASSLEMAGEDTQYF.

This chain links TRBV5-1 with TRBJ1-6, with TRBD1 matching over 9 bases. The ends lost 2 bases at V and 7 bases at J; junction bases unmatched: 4. Germline CDR1 is SGHRS and CDR2 is YFSETQ. There are 15 residues in the CDR3. CDR3: CASSLEGQGNSPLHF. CDR3 coding DNA: TGCGCCAGCAGCTTAGAAGGACAGGGGAATTCACCCCTCCACTTT.

As concerns this clone: Other DNA sequences in the sample encode the same CDR3. The CDR3 here is CASSFVQGIYGYTF. As DNA, the CDR3 is TGTGCCAGCAGCTTCGTACAGGGGATTTATGGCTACACCTTC. This chain joins TRBV5-8 and TRBJ1-2, with TRBD1 identical over 7 bases. The CDR3 loop spans 14 amino acids. Per germline, CDR1 SGHTS and CDR2 YDEGEE. V trimming: 2 bases; J trimming: 5 bases; junction bases outside the gene matches: 6.

J is TRBJ2-5 and V is TRBV10-1; 7 bases line up with TRBD1. CDR1 and CDR2 from the germline V gene are WNHNN and SYGVQD (reference sequence). CDR3 length equals 15 residues. The ends lost 4 bases at V and 5 bases at J; junction bases unmatched: 10. The CDR3 coding sequence is TGCGCCAGCAGTGGCCCCGAGACAGGGACCGAGACCCAGTACTTC. This codes for CASSGPETGTETQYF.

V and J are TRBV19 and TRBJ1-6, with 7 bases fitting TRBD1. The J segment lost 3 bases and the V segment lost 3 bases, leaving 5 bases of the junction unmatched. Germline V CDR1 and CDR2: LNHDA, SQIVND (reference sequence). CDR3 size: 16 residues. In DNA, the CDR3 is TGTGCCAGTAGTATGCTCGCAGGGGGCTATAATTCACCCCTCCACTTT. It yields the protein CASSMLAGGYNSPLHF.